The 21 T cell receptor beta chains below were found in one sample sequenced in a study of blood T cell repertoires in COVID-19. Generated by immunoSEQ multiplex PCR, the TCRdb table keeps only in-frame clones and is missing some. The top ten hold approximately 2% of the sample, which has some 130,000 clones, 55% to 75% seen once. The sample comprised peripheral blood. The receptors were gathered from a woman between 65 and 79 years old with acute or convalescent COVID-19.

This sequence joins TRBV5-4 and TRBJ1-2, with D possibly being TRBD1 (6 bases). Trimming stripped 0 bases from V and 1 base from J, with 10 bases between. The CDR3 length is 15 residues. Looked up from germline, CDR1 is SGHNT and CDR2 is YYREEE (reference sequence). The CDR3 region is CASSLDGGLNYGYTF. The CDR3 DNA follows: TGTGCCAGCAGCTTGGACGGGGGGCTTAACTATGGCTACACCTTC.

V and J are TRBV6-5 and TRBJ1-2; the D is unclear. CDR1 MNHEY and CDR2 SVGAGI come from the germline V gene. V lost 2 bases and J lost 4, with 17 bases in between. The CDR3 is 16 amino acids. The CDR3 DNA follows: TGTGCCAGCAGTTACACGCAAGCAACAGTAGGCTATGGCTACACCTTC. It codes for CASSYTQATVGYGYTF.

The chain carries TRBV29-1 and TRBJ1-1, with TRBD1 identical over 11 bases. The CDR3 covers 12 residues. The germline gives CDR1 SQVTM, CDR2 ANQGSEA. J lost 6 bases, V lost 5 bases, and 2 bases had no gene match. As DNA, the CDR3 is TGCAGCGTTTCGGGACAGGGGGCTGAAGCTTTCTTT. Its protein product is CSVSGQGAEAFF.

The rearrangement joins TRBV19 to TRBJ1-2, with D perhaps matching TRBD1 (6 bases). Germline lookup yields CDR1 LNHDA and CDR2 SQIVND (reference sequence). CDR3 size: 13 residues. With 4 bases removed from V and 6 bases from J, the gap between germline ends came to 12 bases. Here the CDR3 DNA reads TGTGCCAGTAGTAGGGGGCAAACAAATGGCTACACCTTC. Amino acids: CASSRGQTNGYTF.

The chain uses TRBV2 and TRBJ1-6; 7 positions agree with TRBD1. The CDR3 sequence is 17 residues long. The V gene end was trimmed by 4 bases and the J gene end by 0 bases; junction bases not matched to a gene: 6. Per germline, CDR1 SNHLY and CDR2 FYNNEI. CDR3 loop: CASSADRESSYNSPLHF. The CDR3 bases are TGTGCCAGCAGTGCCGACAGGGAGAGCTCCTATAATTCACCCCTCCACTTT.

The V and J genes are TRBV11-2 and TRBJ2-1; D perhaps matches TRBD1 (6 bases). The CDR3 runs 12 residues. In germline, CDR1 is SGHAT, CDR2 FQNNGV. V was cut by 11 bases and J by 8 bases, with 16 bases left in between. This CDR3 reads CAGGTRVDEQFF. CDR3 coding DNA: TGTGCCGGTGGGACAAGGGTCGATGAGCAGTTCTTC.

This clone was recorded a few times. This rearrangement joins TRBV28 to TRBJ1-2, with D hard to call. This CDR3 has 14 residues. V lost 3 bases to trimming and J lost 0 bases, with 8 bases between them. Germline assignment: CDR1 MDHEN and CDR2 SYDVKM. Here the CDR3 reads CASSLAAANYGYTF. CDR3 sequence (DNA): TGTGCCAGCAGTTTGGCCGCTGCTAACTATGGCTACACCTTC.

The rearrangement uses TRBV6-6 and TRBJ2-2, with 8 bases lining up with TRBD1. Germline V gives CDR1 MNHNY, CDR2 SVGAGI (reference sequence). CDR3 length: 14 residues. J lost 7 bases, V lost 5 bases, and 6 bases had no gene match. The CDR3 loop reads CASSQQGAIGELFF. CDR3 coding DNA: TGTGCCAGCAGTCAGCAGGGGGCAATCGGGGAGCTGTTTTTT.

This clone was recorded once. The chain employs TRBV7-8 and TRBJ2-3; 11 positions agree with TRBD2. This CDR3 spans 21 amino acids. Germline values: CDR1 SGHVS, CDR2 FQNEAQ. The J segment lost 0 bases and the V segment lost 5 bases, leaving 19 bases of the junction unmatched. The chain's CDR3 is CASSLTRIAGGSFSSTDTQYF. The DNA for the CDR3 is TGTGCCAGCAGCCTCACCCGCATAGCGGGAGGGTCTTTTTCTAGCACAGATACGCAGTATTTT.

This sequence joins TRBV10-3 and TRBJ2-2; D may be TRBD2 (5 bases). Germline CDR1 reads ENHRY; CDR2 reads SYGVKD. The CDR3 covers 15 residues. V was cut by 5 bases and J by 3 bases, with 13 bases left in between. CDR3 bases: TGTGCCATCAGTCCCACCCCGAGGGACACCGGGGAGCTGTTTTTT. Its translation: CAISPTPRDTGELFF.

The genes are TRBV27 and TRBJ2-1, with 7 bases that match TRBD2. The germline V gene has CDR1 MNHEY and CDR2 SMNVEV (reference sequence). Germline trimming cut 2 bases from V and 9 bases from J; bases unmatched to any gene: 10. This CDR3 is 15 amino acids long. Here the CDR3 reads CASSLDPGGRGEQFF. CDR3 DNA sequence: TGTGCCAGCAGTTTAGACCCGGGAGGCCGGGGTGAGCAGTTCTTC.

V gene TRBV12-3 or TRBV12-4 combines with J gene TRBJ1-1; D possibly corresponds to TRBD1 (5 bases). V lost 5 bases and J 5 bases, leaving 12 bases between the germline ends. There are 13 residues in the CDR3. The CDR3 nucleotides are TGTGCCAGCAGTCCTCAGGGACTTACTGAAGCTTTCTTT. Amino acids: CASSPQGLTEAFF.

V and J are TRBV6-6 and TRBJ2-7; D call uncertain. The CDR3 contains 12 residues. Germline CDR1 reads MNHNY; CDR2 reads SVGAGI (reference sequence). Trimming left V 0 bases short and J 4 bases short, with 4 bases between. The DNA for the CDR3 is TGTGCCAGCAGTTACTCTAGATACGAGCAGTACTTC. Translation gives CASSYSRYEQYF.

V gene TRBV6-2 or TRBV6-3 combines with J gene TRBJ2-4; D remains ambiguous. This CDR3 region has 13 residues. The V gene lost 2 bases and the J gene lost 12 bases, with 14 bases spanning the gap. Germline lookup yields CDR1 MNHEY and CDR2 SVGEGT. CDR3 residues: CASSYAAGGHQYF. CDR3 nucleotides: TGTGCCAGCAGTTACGCGGCCGGCGGTCATCAGTACTTC.

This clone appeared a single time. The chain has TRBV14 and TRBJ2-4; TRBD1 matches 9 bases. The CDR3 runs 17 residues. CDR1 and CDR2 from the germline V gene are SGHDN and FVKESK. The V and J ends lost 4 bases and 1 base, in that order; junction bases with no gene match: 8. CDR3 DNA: TGTGCCAGCAGCCGGCGGACAGGGGACGAGGCCAAAAACATTCAGTACTTC. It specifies CASSRRTGDEAKNIQYF. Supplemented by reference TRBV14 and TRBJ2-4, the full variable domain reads EAGVTQFPSHSVIEKGQTVTLRCDPISGHDNLYWYRRVMGKEIKFLLHFVKESKQDESGMPNNRFLAERTGGTYSTLKVQPAELEDSGVYFCASSRRTGDEAKNIQYFGAGTRLSVL.

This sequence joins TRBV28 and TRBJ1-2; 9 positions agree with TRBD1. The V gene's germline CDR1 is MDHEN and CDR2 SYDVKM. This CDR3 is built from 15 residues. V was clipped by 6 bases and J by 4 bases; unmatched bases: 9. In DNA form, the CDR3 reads TGTGCCAGCAGCTCCGGACAGGGGCAGGGCTATGGCTACACCTTC. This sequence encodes CASSSGQGQGYGYTF.

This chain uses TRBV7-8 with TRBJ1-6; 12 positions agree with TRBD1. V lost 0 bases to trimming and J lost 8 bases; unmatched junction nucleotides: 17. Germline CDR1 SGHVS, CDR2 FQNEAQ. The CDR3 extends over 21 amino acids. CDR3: CASSLAPFGTGGWNLDSPLHF. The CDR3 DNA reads TGTGCCAGCAGCTTAGCGCCTTTCGGGACAGGGGGCTGGAACCTAGATTCACCCCTCCACTTT.

The CDR3 is CATGGQGLYEQYF. The CDR3 DNA follows: TGTGCCACCGGAGGACAGGGGCTCTACGAGCAGTACTTC. The chain is built from TRBV18 and TRBJ2-7, with 9 bases identical to TRBD1. Unmatched junction bases numbered 7, after V lost 10 bases and J lost 3 bases. CDR1 and CDR2 (germline): KGHSH, LQKENI. This CDR3 has 13 residues. Complete variable domain (other parts from reference TRBV18 and TRBJ2-7): NAGVMQNPRHLVRRRGQEARLRCSPMKGHSHVYWYRQLPEEGLKFMVYLQKENIIDESGMPKERFSAEFPKEGPSILRIQQVVRGDSAAYFCATGGQGLYEQYFGPGTRLTVT.

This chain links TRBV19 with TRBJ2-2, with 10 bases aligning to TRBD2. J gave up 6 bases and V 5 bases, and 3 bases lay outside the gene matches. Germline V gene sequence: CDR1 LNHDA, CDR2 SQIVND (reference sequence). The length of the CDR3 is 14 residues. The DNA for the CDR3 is TGTGCCAGTAGTTCCCTAGCGGGAGCCGGGGAGCTGTTTTTT. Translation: CASSSLAGAGELFF.

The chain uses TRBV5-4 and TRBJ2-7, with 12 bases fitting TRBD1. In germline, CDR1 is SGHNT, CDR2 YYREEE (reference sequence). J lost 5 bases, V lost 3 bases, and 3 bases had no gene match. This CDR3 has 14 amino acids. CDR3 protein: CASSSGTGGDEQYF. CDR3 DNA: TGTGCCAGCAGCTCCGGGACAGGGGGCGACGAGCAGTACTTC.

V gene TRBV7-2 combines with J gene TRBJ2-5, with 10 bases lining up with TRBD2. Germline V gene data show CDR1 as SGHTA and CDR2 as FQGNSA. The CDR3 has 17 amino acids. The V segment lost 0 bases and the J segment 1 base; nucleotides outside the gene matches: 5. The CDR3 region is CASSLAPSGGGQETQYF. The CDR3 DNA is TGTGCCAGCAGCTTAGCGCCCAGCGGGGGGGGCCAAGAGACCCAGTACTTC.